This T cell receptor (beta chain) was identified during a study of CD8 T cells in Susac syndrome. After extraction with the RNeasy kit, about 0.45 to 1 ug of the RNA was reverse transcribed using random hexamers. From the immunoSEQ multiplex PCR reads, TCRdb called clonotypes with MiXCR, one entry per CDR3 protein. Of 180,000 or so distinct CDR3 sequences in the sample, 85% to 95% are singletons; the top ten hold 0.08% to 0.11%. This CDR3 is 14 amino acids long. Between the trimmed V and J ends, which lost 7 bases and 6 bases, there was a span of 16 bases. The germline gives CDR1 SGHVS, CDR2 FQNEAQ. The chain combines TRBV7-8 with TRBJ2-4; perhaps TRBD2 as D (6 bases). The sequence derives from a human donor in good health. The sequenced sample consisted of CD4+ T cells from PBMCs. The DNA of the CDR3 is TGTGCCAGCATGGAGGGCGGAACCCTAAACATTCAGTACTTC. Its translation is CASMEGGTLNIQYF.